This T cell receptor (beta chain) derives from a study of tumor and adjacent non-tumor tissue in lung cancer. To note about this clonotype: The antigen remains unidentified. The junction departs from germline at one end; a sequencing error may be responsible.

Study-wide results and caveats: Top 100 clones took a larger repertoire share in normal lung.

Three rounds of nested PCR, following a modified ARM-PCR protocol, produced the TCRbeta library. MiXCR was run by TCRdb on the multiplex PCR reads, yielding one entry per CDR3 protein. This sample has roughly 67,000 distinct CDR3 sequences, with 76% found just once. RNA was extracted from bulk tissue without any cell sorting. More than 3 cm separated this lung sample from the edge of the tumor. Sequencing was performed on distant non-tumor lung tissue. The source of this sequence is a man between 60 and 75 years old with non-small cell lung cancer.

The CDR3 DNA reads TGTACCAGCACTTACAATATACGCGGGAGTTTCCCCCCTGATCAGTTCTTC. This translates into CTSTYNIRGSFPPDQFF. This sequence joins TRBV6-2 or TRBV6-3 and TRBJ2-1; the match to TRBD2 covers 7 bases. The CDR3 length is 17 residues. In germline, CDR1 is MNHEY, CDR2 SVGEGT.